These T cell receptor beta chains were read from a single sample in a study of shared clonotypes between healthy human individuals. The data were produced by immunoSEQ multiplex PCR, yet TCRdb's version contains in-frame clones alone and is incomplete. The sample holds about 1,800,000 clones, about 95% seen once. The sample taken for sequencing was naive CD8+ T cells sorted from blood. These receptors originate from a man aged 18-30 years in good health. Each CDR3 is given with its conserved first and last residue.

TRBJ2-7 | TRBV4-2 | CASSQYLAYEQYF
TRBJ2-7 | TRBV7-6 | CASSQGHSLHEQYF
TRBJ2-3 | TRBV27 | CASSSGGSDTQYF
TRBJ2-3 | TRBV9 | CASSVEGGGPDTQYF
TRBJ2-1 | TRBV6-5 | CASSYLGSSYNEQFF
TRBJ2-3 | TRBV27 | CASRWTGSTDTQYF
TRBJ1-6 | TRBV14 | CASSQGGLLHSYNSPLHF
TRBJ2-5 | TRBV7-8 | CASSPLAGGGETQYF
TRBJ2-2 | TRBV10-2 | CATELARELFF
TRBJ2-7 | TRBV30 | CAWTLGQRAYEQYF
TRBJ1-1 | TRBV7-9 | CASSFRITEAFF
TRBJ2-1 | TRBV10-3 | CAISDIGWSSYNEQFF
TRBJ1-3 | TRBV15 | CATSSETDLGAGNTIYF
TRBJ2-7 | TRBV10-3 | CAARGDNTYEQYF
TRBJ2-1 | TRBV7-9 | CASPDSGNEQFF
TRBJ1-1 | TRBV7-9 | CASSSDRNTEAFF
TRBJ2-3 | TRBV7-6 | CASRESGGAPDTQYF
TRBJ1-2 | TRBV9 | CASSVANDYGYTF
TRBJ2-2 | TRBV27 | CASSHTANTGELFF